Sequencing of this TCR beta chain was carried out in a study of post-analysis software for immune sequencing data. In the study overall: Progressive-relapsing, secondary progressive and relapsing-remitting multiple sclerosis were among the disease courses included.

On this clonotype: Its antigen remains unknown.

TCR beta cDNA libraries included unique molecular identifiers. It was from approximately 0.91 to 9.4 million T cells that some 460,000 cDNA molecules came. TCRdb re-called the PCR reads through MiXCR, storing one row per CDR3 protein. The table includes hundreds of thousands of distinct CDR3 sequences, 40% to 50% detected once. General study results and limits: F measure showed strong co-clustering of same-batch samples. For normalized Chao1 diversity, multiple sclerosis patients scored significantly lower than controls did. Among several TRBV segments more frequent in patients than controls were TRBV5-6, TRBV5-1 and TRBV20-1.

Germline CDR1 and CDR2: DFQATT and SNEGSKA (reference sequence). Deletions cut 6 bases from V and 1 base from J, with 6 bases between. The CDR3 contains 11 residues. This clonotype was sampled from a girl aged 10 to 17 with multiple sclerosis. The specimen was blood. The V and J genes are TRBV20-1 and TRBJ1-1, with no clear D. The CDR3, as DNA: TGCAGTGCGTGGGGGAACACTGAAGCTTTCTTT. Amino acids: CSAWGNTEAFF.